This entry describes one T cell receptor (beta chain). Assay: immunoSEQ multiplex PCR; the TCRdb copy retains only in-frame clones and omits some. The data show 150,000 or so clones, roughly four fifths seen once. Participants reported their clinical history, and cohort assignment relied on those reports. The CDR3 runs 15 residues. V dropped 1 base and J dropped 8 bases, with 18 bases sitting between them. CDR1 and CDR2 from the germline V gene are SGHTA and FQGNSA. The data originate from a study of blood T cell repertoires in COVID-19. Study-wide background: T cells, B-cell-depleted T cells, or PBMCs provided the cDNA or gDNA that served as material.

The J gene is TRBJ2-7, the V gene TRBV7-2; D perhaps matches TRBD2 (6 bases). Sequencing was performed on PBMCs or T cells enriched from blood (not recorded which). This sequence was found in a man aged 45-65 years who had recovered from COVID-19. The CDR3 here is CASSLDGTDPTKQYF. DNA for the CDR3: TGTGCCAGCAGCTTAGATGGGACTGATCCTACGAAGCAGTACTTC.